The next 22 T cell receptor beta chains were all read from a single sample in a study of blood T cell repertoires in COVID-19. Clones were read by immunoSEQ multiplex PCR, and TCRdb kept only the in-frame ones, dropping some. The sample consists of fewer than 350,000 clones, 85% of them appearing once. Input material: PBMCs or T cells enriched from blood (not recorded which). The source of these receptors is a woman in her fifties or sixties who had recovered from COVID-19.

As regards this clone: This CDR3 is also generated by other DNA sequences in the sample. The chain uses TRBV28 and TRBJ1-1; a weak D match, TRBD1 (6 bases). This CDR3 is 14 amino acids long. In germline, CDR1 is MDHEN, CDR2 SYDVKM. Deletions cut 2 bases from V and 5 bases from J, with 12 bases between. For the CDR3, the DNA is TGTGCCAGCAGTTTACAGGGGAGAAGGACTGAAGCTTTCTTT. Encoded protein: CASSLQGRRTEAFF. Variable domain in full (rest from reference TRBV28 and TRBJ1-1): DVKVTQSSRYLVKRTGEKVFLECVQDMDHENMFWYRQDPGLGLRLIYFSYDVKMKEKGDIPEGYSVSREKKERFSLILESASTNQTSMYLCASSLQGRRTEAFFGQGTRLTVV.

This CDR3 is CASSQSRVGYGYTF. The CDR3 DNA reads as TGTGCCAGCAGCCAATCTCGGGTCGGCTATGGCTACACCTTC. The chain is built from TRBV3-1 (or the pseudogene TRBV3-2) and TRBJ1-2, with D unclear. V dropped 2 bases and J dropped 4 bases, with 11 bases sitting between them. In germline, CDR1 is LGHDT, CDR2 YNNKEL (reference sequence). The CDR3 consists of 14 residues.

The V gene is TRBV3-1 (or the pseudogene TRBV3-2), the J gene TRBJ2-7, with 9 bases identical to TRBD2. CDR3 length: 12 residues. Per the germline V gene, CDR1 is LGHDT and CDR2 is YNNKEL (reference sequence). The V gene end was trimmed by 4 bases and the J gene end by 7 bases; junction bases not matched to a gene: 2. The CDR3 DNA sequence: TGTGCCAGCAGCCGGACTAGCGAGGAGCAGTACTTC. Translating gives CASSRTSEEQYF.

J is TRBJ2-7 and V is TRBV2, with 8 bases fitting TRBD1. Germline V lookup: CDR1 SNHLY, CDR2 FYNNEI. The V segment lost 5 bases and the J segment 5 bases; nucleotides outside the gene matches: 5. The CDR3 extends over 13 amino acids. The CDR3 protein is CASSRQGLNEQYF. CDR3 sequence (DNA): TGTGCCAGCAGTAGACAGGGGTTGAACGAGCAGTACTTC.

This chain joins TRBV28 and TRBJ1-2, with D maybe TRBD1 (5 bases). The V end was cut by 5 bases, the J end by 4 bases, with 14 bases between. The germline CDR1 and CDR2 sequences are MDHEN and SYDVKM. CDR3 length: 14 amino acids. CDR3 bases: TGTGCCAGCAGTCCTCCGACAGCCATCTATGGCTACACCTTC. This translates into CASSPPTAIYGYTF.

The gene calls are TRBV28 and TRBJ2-4; D possibly corresponds to TRBD2 (5 bases). The V end was cut by 7 bases, the J end by 3 bases, with 19 bases between. There are 16 residues in the CDR3. Germline values: CDR1 MDHEN, CDR2 SYDVKM. The CDR3 reads CASTLRLLEGKNIQYF. The CDR3 region has the DNA TGTGCCAGCACCTTACGACTCCTCGAGGGCAAAAACATTCAGTACTTC.

The V and J genes are TRBV30 and TRBJ1-1; the D is unclear. Per the germline V gene, CDR1 is GTSNPN and CDR2 is SVGIG (reference sequence). The CDR3 length is 11 residues. Trimming left V 3 bases short and J 1 base short, with 3 bases between. The DNA of the CDR3 is TGTGCCTGGAGACAGAACACTGAAGCTTTCTTT. Residues: CAWRQNTEAFF. The whole variable domain, remainder taken from reference TRBV30 and TRBJ1-1, is SQTIHQWPATLVQPVGSPLSLECTVEGTSNPNLYWYRQAAGRGLQLLFYSVGIGQISSEVPQNLSASRPQDRQFILSSKKLLLSDSGFYLCAWRQNTEAFFGQGTRLTVV.

This sequence joins TRBV7-9 and TRBJ2-2, with 7 positions matching TRBD1. The CDR3 loop spans 15 amino acids. Losses at the gene ends were 4 bases for V and 5 bases for J; bases not matched to a gene: 7. Germline assignment: CDR1 SEHNR and CDR2 FQNEAQ (reference sequence). DNA for the CDR3: TGTGCCAGCAGCTCGGACAGGAGGAGGACCGGGGAGCTGTTTTTT. This codes for CASSSDRRRTGELFF.

The CDR3: CASSLALGYNEQFF. DNA of the CDR3: TGCGCCAGCAGCTTGGCCCTCGGTTACAATGAGCAGTTCTTC. The rearrangement links TRBV5-1 to TRBJ2-1, with D hard to call. CDR3 size: 14 residues. From germline, CDR1 is SGHRS and CDR2 YFSETQ. The V and J ends lost 0 bases and 4 bases respectively, with 8 bases between them.

V gene TRBV6-5 combines with J gene TRBJ1-1, with D uncertain. Trimming removed 7 bases at V and 1 base at J, with 13 bases between. The CDR3 has 14 residues. Germline V gene data show CDR1 as MNHEY and CDR2 as SVGAGI. The CDR3 reads CASTQLRGNTEAFF. The CDR3 region has the DNA TGTGCCAGCACCCAATTACGGGGGAACACTGAAGCTTTCTTT.

This clone was detected once. The chain has TRBV9 and TRBJ1-2; TRBD1 matches 7 bases. This CDR3 contains 16 residues. With V trimmed by 0 bases and J by 14 bases, 19 bases remained unmatched. Germline V gene data show CDR1 as SGDLS and CDR2 as YYNGEE. CDR3 coding DNA: TGTGCCAGCAGCGTAGGAGGAGGGGGCTCGTCGTTGGAGGGGACCTTC. Protein: CASSVGGGGSSLEGTF.

The chain employs TRBV7-9 and TRBJ2-4, with a tentative D call TRBD2 (6 bases). Looked up from germline, CDR1 is SEHNR and CDR2 is FQNEAQ (reference sequence). V was pared by 2 bases and J by 4 bases, with 12 bases between. This CDR3 is built from 15 residues. The CDR3 DNA reads TGTGCCAGCAGCTTACCCAGCGGGCAAAAAAACATTCAGTACTTC. Translated: CASSLPSGQKNIQYF. Full variable domain (remainder filled in from reference TRBV7-9 and TRBJ2-4): DTGVSQNPRHKITKRGQNVTFRCDPISEHNRLYWYRQTLGQGPEFLTYFQNEAQLEKSRLLSDRFSAERPKGSFSTLEIQRTEQGDSAMYLCASSLPSGQKNIQYFGAGTRLSVL.

V and J are TRBV2 and TRBJ1-6; a weak D match, TRBD1 (6 bases). Trimming removed 7 bases from V and 7 bases from J, with 14 bases in between. CDR1 and CDR2 (germline): SNHLY, FYNNEI. The length of the CDR3 is 14 residues. This CDR3 reads CASNRDNGNSPLHF. In nucleotides, the CDR3 is TGTGCCAGCAATCGGGACAATGGAAATTCACCCCTCCACTTT.

V and J are TRBV27 and TRBJ2-2; 7 positions agree with TRBD2. Germline trimming cut 7 bases from V and 0 bases from J; bases unmatched to any gene: 2. Germline CDR1 is MNHEY and CDR2 is SMNVEV (reference sequence). CDR3 length: 14 amino acids. The CDR3 region is CASKGLTNTGELFF. CDR3 DNA sequence: TGTGCCAGCAAGGGACTAACGAACACCGGGGAGCTGTTTTTT.

This clone was observed a handful of times. This chain links TRBV12-5 with TRBJ2-1; D is uncertain. Deletions cut 2 bases from V and 5 bases from J, with 16 bases between. In germline, CDR1 is LGHNT, CDR2 FRNRAP. There are 16 residues in the CDR3. This chain's CDR3 is CASGLSRGAVDNEQFF. The DNA of the CDR3 is TGTGCTAGTGGTTTGTCCCGCGGTGCAGTGGACAATGAGCAGTTCTTC.

This sequence joins TRBV6-5 and TRBJ1-2; TRBD1 aligns across 7 bases. CDR3 length equals 14 residues. The V and J ends lost 2 bases and 8 bases, in that order; junction bases with no gene match: 8. In germline, CDR1 is MNHEY, CDR2 SVGAGI. CDR3 in amino acids: CASSYDRERSGYTF. In DNA, the CDR3 is TGTGCCAGCAGTTACGACAGGGAAAGAAGCGGCTACACCTTC.

The CDR3 region has the DNA TGTGCCAGCAGCACGGGACTAGCGGATTACAATGAGCAGTTCTTC. Translating it yields CASSTGLADYNEQFF. The chain is built from TRBV5-4 and TRBJ2-1, with 11 bases identical to TRBD2. Losses at the gene ends were 4 bases for V and 4 bases for J; bases not matched to a gene: 4. This CDR3 is built from 15 residues. Germline CDR1 and CDR2: SGHNT and YYREEE (reference sequence). Full variable domain (rest looked up from reference TRBV5-4 and TRBJ2-1): ETGVTQSPTHLIKTRGQQVTLRCSSQSGHNTVSWYQQALGQGPQFIFQYYREEENGRGNFPPRFSGLQFPNYSSELNVNALELDDSALYLCASSTGLADYNEQFFGPGTRLTVL.

This clone was seen a single time. The genes are TRBV5-8 and TRBJ1-5; unclear D gene. The V end was cut by 5 bases, the J end by 0 bases, with 24 bases between. The germline V gene encodes CDR1 SGHTS and CDR2 YDEGEE. The CDR3 runs to 19 residues. DNA of the CDR3: TGTGCCAGCAGGGAGGCGAGTCGCTTCGGAACCTATAGCAATCAGCCCCAGCATTTT. Amino acids: CASREASRFGTYSNQPQHF.

This clone was seen a few times. Other DNA sequences in the sample encode the same CDR3. This rearrangement joins TRBV3-1 (or the pseudogene TRBV3-2) to TRBJ2-1; a possible D gene is TRBD2 (5 bases). Germline V gene lookup returns CDR1 LGHDT and CDR2 YNNKEL (reference sequence). The V gene lost 2 bases and the J gene lost 6 bases, with 11 bases spanning the gap. The CDR3 consists of 14 residues. The CDR3 region has the DNA TGTGCCAGCAGCCAAATGGTGCGGGCCAATGAGCAGTTCTTC. Protein: CASSQMVRANEQFF.

The V gene is TRBV7-8, the J gene TRBJ1-6; TRBD1 might be the D (6 bases). Trimming removed 0 bases at V and 7 bases at J, with 16 bases between. CDR1 is SGHVS and CDR2 is FQNEAQ in the germline V gene. The CDR3 spans 17 residues. Written as DNA, the CDR3 is TGTGCCAGCAGCTTAGCTGTAGGGGGAGTCCTAAATTCACCCCTCCACTTT. This sequence encodes CASSLAVGGVLNSPLHF.

This clone was seen once. The chain couples TRBV3-1 (or the pseudogene TRBV3-2) to TRBJ1-2; 7 bases are shared with TRBD1. The V segment lost 1 base and the J segment 4 bases; nucleotides outside the gene matches: 15. This CDR3 is built from 18 residues. CDR1 and CDR2 from the germline V gene are LGHDT and YNNKEL (reference sequence). CDR3 nucleotides: TGTGCCAGCAGCCAAGTTTTCCCTAGACAGGGCAATTTCTATGGCTACACCTTC. Translation: CASSQVFPRQGNFYGYTF.

The chain recombines TRBV9 with TRBJ1-2; D is unresolved. The length of the CDR3 is 13 residues. The germline V gene encodes CDR1 SGDLS and CDR2 YYNGEE. V gave up 2 bases and J gave up 1 base, with 6 bases separating them. The CDR3 loop is CASSVQDNYGYTF. The DNA for the CDR3 is TGTGCCAGCAGCGTGCAGGATAACTATGGCTACACCTTC.